This TCR beta chain derives from a study of T cells after yellow fever vaccination. For TCR, cDNA came from 5'RACE template switching, which added a universal primer site and UMIs. TCRdb reprocessed the 5' RACE reads via MiXCR and lists one record per CDR3 protein. The table lists around 500,000 distinct CDR3 sequences, 21% of them singletons. The CDR3 runs 12 residues. Deletions cut 5 bases from V and 8 bases from J, with 9 bases between. Germline V CDR1 and CDR2: SGHAT, FQNNGV. This chain links TRBV11-2 with TRBJ2-2; D is perhaps TRBD1 or TRBD2 (5 bases each). The origin of this receptor is a man between 18 and 29 years old who received the YFV17D yellow fever vaccine. The source was PBMCs, collected roughly 20 days after the first yellow fever vaccination. CDR3 residues: CASSLWGGELFF. DNA for the CDR3: TGTGCCAGCAGCCTGTGGGGGGGGGAGCTGTTTTTT.